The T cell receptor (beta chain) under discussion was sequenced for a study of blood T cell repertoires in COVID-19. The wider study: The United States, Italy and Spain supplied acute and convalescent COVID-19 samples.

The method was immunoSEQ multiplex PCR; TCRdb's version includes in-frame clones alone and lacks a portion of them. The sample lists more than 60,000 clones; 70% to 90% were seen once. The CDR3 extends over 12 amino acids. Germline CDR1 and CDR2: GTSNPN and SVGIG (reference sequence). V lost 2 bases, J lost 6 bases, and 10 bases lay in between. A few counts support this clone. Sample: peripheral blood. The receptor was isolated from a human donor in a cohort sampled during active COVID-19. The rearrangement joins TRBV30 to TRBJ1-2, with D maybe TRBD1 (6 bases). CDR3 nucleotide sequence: TGTGCCTGGAGTCCTCAGGGGAATGGCTACACCTTC. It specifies CAWSPQGNGYTF.